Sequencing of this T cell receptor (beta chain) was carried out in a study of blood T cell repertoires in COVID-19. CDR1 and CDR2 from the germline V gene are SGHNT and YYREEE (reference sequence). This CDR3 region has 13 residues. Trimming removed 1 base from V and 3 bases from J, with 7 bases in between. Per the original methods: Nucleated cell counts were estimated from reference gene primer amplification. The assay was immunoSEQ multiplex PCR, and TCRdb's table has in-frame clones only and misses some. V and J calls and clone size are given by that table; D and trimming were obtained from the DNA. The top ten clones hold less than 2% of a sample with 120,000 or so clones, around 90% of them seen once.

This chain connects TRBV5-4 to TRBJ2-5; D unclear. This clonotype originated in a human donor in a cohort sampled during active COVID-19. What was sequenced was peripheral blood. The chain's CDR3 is CASSLNREETQYF. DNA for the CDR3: TGTGCCAGCAGCTTGAACCGGGAAGAGACCCAGTACTTC.